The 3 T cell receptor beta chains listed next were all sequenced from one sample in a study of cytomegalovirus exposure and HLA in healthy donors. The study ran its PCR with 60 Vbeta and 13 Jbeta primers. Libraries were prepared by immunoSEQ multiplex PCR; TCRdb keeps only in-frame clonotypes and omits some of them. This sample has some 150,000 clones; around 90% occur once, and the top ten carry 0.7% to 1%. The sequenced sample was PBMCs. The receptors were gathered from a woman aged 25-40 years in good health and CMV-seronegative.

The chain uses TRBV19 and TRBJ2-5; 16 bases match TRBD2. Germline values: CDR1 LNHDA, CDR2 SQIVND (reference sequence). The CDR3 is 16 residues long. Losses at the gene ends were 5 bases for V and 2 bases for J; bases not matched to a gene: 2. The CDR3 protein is CASSGTSGRGQETQYF. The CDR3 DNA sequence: TGTGCCAGTAGTGGGACTAGCGGGAGGGGTCAAGAGACCCAGTACTTC.

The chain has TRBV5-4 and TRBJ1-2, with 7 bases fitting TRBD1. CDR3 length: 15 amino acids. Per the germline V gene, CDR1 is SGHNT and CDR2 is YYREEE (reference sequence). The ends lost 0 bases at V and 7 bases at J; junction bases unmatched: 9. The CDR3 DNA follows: TGTGCCAGCAGCTTGGGGGACAGCATACTCTCTGGCTACACCTTC. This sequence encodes CASSLGDSILSGYTF.

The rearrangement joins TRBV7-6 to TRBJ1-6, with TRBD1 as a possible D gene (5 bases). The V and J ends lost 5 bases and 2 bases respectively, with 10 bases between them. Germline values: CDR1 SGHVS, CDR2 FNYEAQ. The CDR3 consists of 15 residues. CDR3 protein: CASSHDSTYNSPLHF. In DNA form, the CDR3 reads TGTGCCAGCAGCCACGACAGCACCTATAATTCACCCCTCCACTTT.